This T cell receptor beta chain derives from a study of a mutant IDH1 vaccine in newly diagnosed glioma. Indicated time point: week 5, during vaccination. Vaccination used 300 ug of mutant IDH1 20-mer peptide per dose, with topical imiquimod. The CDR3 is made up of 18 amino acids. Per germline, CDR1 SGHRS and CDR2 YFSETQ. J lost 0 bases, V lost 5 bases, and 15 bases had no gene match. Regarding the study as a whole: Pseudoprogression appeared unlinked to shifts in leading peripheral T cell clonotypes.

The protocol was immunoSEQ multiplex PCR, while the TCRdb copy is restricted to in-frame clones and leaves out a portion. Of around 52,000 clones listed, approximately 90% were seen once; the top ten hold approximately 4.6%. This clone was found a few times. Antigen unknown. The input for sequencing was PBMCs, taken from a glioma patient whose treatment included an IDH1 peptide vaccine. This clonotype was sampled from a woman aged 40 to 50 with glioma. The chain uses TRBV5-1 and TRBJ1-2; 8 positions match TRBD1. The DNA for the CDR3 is TGCGCCAGCAGAACCGGGACAGGAGGAGGGCTACCTAACTATGGCTACACCTTC. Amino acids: CASRTGTGGGLPNYGYTF. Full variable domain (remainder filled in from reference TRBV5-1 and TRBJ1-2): KAGVTQTPRYLIKTRGQQVTLSCSPISGHRSVSWYQQTPGQGLQFLFEYFSETQRNKGNFPGRFSGRQFSNSRSEMNVSTLELGDSALYLCASRTGTGGGLPNYGYTFGSGTRLTVV.